This is a list of T cell receptor beta chains from one sample in a study of T-cell memory formation after mild COVID-19. TCRdb used MiXCR to reprocess the 5' RACE reads, holding one entry per CDR3 protein. The sample carries about 200,000 distinct CDR3 sequences, around 9.5% recorded once. Material for sequencing was PBMCs or a T cell subset sorted from them (not recorded which). The source of these receptors is a man between 18 and 29 years old who had mild COVID-19 (a few samples of this study predate the infection). Cell type and time point are not known. Both conserved end residues are part of each CDR3. A D gene is named only where the DNA matches it firmly. A clone size is listed for some rows: how often the clone was seen (once, few, many), or a class if it is expanded.

clone_size	j_call	v_call	d_call	cdr3_aa	cdr3_nt
many	TRBJ2-2	TRBV7-9	.	CASSFSAGELFF	TGTGCCAGCAGCTTTAGCGCCGGGGAGCTGTTTTTT
.	TRBJ1-5	TRBV5-1	.	CASSLHGGDQPQHF	TGCGCCAGCAGCTTGCATGGAGGTGATCAGCCCCAGCATTTT
once	TRBJ2-1	TRBV4-3	.	CASSQVPGREYNEQFF	TGCGCCAGCAGCCAAGTCCCGGGCAGGGAGTACAATGAGCAGTTCTTC
.	TRBJ2-5	TRBV6-2/TRBV6-3	TRBD2	CASARTSAEETQYF	TGTGCCAGCGCCAGGACTAGCGCGGAAGAGACCCAGTACTTC
few	TRBJ2-4	TRBV5-6	TRBD1	CASSFRQGGGQYF	TGTGCCAGCAGCTTTCGACAGGGTGGCGGTCAGTACTTC
few	TRBJ2-3	TRBV7-2	TRBD2	CASSLAGSGGTQYF	TGTGCCAGCAGCTTAGCGGGTAGCGGGGGTACGCAGTATTTT
.	TRBJ1-6	TRBV20-1	TRBD1	CSARAQGADNSPLHF	TGCAGTGCTAGAGCACAGGGGGCCGATAATTCACCCCTCCACTTT
many	TRBJ1-1	TRBV12-3/TRBV12-4	.	CASSFLQGGEAFF	TGTGCCAGCAGTTTTTTACAGGGCGGTGAAGCTTTCTTT
few	TRBJ2-3	TRBV10-3	.	CAISDPGLTDTQYF	TGTGCCATCAGTGACCCGGGACTGACAGATACGCAGTATTTT
few	TRBJ1-5	TRBV6-2/TRBV6-3	TRBD1	CASSYSRTGSNQPQHF	TGTGCCAGCAGTTACTCCCGGACAGGTAGCAATCAGCCCCAGCATTTT